The source of this T cell receptor (beta chain) is a study of blood T cell repertoires in COVID-19. As for the study in general: Sources were T cells, B-cell-depleted T cells, or PBMCs; the material itself was cDNA or gDNA.

Trimming removed 5 bases from V and 8 bases from J; junction bases left unmatched: 10. This CDR3 spans 15 amino acids. Germline assignment: CDR1 SGHTA and CDR2 FQGNSA. In the study's own analysis: Reference gene primer amplification gave nucleated cell count estimates. The repertoire was sequenced with immunoSEQ multiplex PCR; TCRdb's copy has only in-frame clones and lacks some. The DNA gave D and trimming, while V, J and clone size come from that table. The sample includes under 80,000 clones, around 85% of them seen just once. The receptor was isolated from a man aged 50 to 59 with active COVID-19. This chain links TRBV7-2 with TRBJ2-1; 9 bases align to TRBD1. The sequenced material came from peripheral blood. This CDR3 reads CASSAPGQGTYEQFF. CDR3 sequence (DNA): TGTGCCAGCAGCGCTCCGGGACAGGGAACTTATGAGCAGTTCTTC.